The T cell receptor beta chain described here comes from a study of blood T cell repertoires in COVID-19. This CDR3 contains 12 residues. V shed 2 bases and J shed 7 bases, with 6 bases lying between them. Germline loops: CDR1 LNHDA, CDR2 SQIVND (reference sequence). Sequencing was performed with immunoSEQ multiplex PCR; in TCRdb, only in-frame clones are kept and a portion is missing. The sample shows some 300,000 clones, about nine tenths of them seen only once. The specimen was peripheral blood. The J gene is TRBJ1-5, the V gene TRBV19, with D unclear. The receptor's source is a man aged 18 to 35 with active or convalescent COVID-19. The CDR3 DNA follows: TGTGCCAGTAGTATATCTCGGCAGCCCCAGCATTTT. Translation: CASSISRQPQHF.